This T cell receptor (beta chain) was identified during a study of T cell repertoires in cytomegalovirus infection. To note about this clonotype: Its specificity is unknown.

TCRdb itself ran the reads through MiXCR, one entry per CDR3 protein. The sample yields approximately 600,000 distinct CDR3 sequences, over 35% seen once. The clonotype originates from a human donor in good health (CMV status not recorded). Some clones in this sample may be carry-over from other donors' samples. Sequenced here: cultured PBMCs, sampled from culture after CMV antigen stimulation.

The CDR3 nucleotides are TGCGCCAGCAGCCAAGACCCACGGGGGAATGAAAAACTGTTTTTT. Protein sequence: CASSQDPRGNEKLFF. The chain links TRBV4-1 to TRBJ1-4, with D maybe TRBD1 (5 bases). The V end lost 0 bases, the J end lost 5 bases, and 10 bases lay between the germline ends. The CDR3 loop spans 15 amino acids. Looked up from germline, CDR1 is MGHRA and CDR2 is YSYEKL.